This record looks at one T cell receptor beta chain sequence and its context. These data belong to a study of TIL therapy for anti-PD-1-resistant metastatic lung cancer. Regarding time point: pre-treatment sample, taken before nivolumab and TIL therapy. Pleural nodules or supraclavicular lymph nodes made up most of the excised metastases sampled. Trimming cost V 6 bases and J 2 bases; bases outside gene matches: 14. There are 17 residues in the CDR3. Germline assignment: CDR1 WNHNN and CDR2 SYGVQD (reference sequence). The immunoSEQ assay was v3. Sequencing was performed with immunoSEQ multiplex PCR; in TCRdb, only in-frame clones are kept and a portion is missing. The sample records about 50,000 clones, less than 75% being singletons.

This chain joins TRBV10-1 and TRBJ2-3, with 7 bases identical to TRBD1. This clonotype was sampled from a person between 25 and 80 years old with non-small cell lung cancer. Sequencing used tumor tissue, obtained at baseline. The CDR3 loop reads CASSGSEGAGFTDTQYF. The CDR3 nucleotides read TGCGCCAGCAGCGGGTCCGAGGGGGCTGGGTTCACAGATACGCAGTATTTT.